This record covers a single TCR delta chain. Its antigen is undetermined. The CDR3 is 22 residues long. Losses at the gene ends were 0 bases for V and 2 bases for J; bases not matched to a gene: 19. Looked up from germline, CDR1 is TSWWSYY and CDR2 is QGS. The entry originates in a study of Vδ1+ human thymocytes. Broader study findings: In the thymus, TRG and TRD repertoires looked highly polyclonal with Gaussian CDR3 lengths. Bulk data may be misread because of unexpected Vdelta2 sequences. Around 20% of thymic delta-chain sequences were Vdelta2, with few Vdelta3, unlike blood Vdelta1+ controls.

Extracted RNA was reverse transcribed into cDNA. CDR3 amplicons came from multiplex PCR with pooled V-gene forward and constant-region reverse primers. TCRdb reapplied CATT to the multiplex PCR reads. The sample records tens of thousands of delta-chain clones, 6.5% to 10% being singletons. The receptor comes from a child younger than two who had congenital heart surgery. This chain connects TRDV1 to TRDJ1; 12 bases align to TRDD3. The sequenced sample consisted of Vdelta1+ gamma-delta thymocytes from the thymus. Subset denoted: FACS-sorted CD3+ TCRalphabeta- TCRVdelta1+ TCRVdelta2- thymocytes. CDR3 DNA: TGTGCTCTTGGGGAACTCCGGGGACCCGGTTACTGGGGGATACACCGTACCGATAAACTCATCTTT. This gives the protein CALGELRGPGYWGIHRTDKLIF.